This T cell receptor (beta chain) derives from a study of CD8 T cells in ankylosing spondylitis. From germline, CDR1 is SGHDN and CDR2 FVKESK. Trimming shortened V by 5 bases and J by 2 bases, and 16 bases separated the two germline ends. This CDR3 has 15 residues. TCRdb passed the 5' RACE reads through MiXCR, listing each CDR3 protein once. This table holds around 490,000 distinct CDR3 sequences, roughly 5.2% found once. Notes on the study in general: One TCR beta motif, made up of 7 or 8 highly homologous variants, appeared characteristic of ankylosing spondylitis blood. Disease-linked clones were reportedly significantly enriched in matched ankylosing spondylitis synovial fluid.

This clonotype was counted ten times or more. Its antigen is as yet unknown. The receptor was derived from a male donor with ankylosing spondylitis. The chain couples TRBV14 to TRBJ2-7, with D possibly TRBD1 on 6 matching bases. The sequencing sample was made of blood, either unsorted or a sorted T cell fraction (not recorded which). The CDR3 DNA sequence: TGTGCCAGCAGCAAAGGACAGCCTGATACCTACGAGCAGTACTTC. This translates into CASSKGQPDTYEQYF.